The 30 T cell receptor beta chains below were found in one sample sequenced in a study of blood T cell repertoires in COVID-19. The method was immunoSEQ multiplex PCR; TCRdb's version includes in-frame clones alone and lacks a portion of them. The sample lists over 250,000 clones; 80% to 95% were seen once. The material sequenced was PBMCs or T cells enriched from blood (not recorded which). The receptors here all came from a woman under 40 who had recovered from COVID-19.

V is TRBV19 and J is TRBJ2-1, with 8 bases lining up with TRBD2. Germline V lookup: CDR1 LNHDA, CDR2 SQIVND (reference sequence). With 3 bases clipped from V and 0 bases from J, the junction kept 4 bases outside the gene matches. The length of the CDR3 is 16 residues. The CDR3 bases are TGTGCCAGTAGTATCACTAGCGGATTCTCCTACAATGAGCAGTTCTTC. Protein sequence: CASSITSGFSYNEQFF.

This rearrangement joins TRBV28 to TRBJ2-1, with TRBD1 matching over 9 bases. CDR1 is MDHEN, CDR2 SYDVKM, per germline. V was pared by 1 base and J by 4 bases, with 5 bases of the junction left unmatched. This CDR3 region has 16 residues. The chain's CDR3 is CASSLFGQGTYNEQFF. CDR3 coding DNA: TGTGCCAGCAGTTTATTCGGACAGGGGACGTACAATGAGCAGTTCTTC.

This clone was detected only once. The rearrangement joins TRBV7-9 to TRBJ2-1; D call uncertain. Trimming cost V 5 bases and J 7 bases, with 9 bases left between them. This CDR3 has 12 residues. Germline loops: CDR1 SEHNR, CDR2 FQNEAQ (reference sequence). CDR3 DNA sequence: TGTGCCAGCAGCCCAGGTCTAAATGAGCAGTTCTTC. It specifies CASSPGLNEQFF.

This chain links TRBV14 with TRBJ1-5; no clear D gene. Trimming stripped 10 bases from V and 0 bases from J, with 13 bases between. In germline, CDR1 is SGHDN, CDR2 FVKESK. The CDR3 totals 14 residues. This CDR3 is CAIESNFSNQPQHF. The CDR3 DNA is TGTGCCATCGAATCTAATTTTAGCAATCAGCCCCAGCATTTT.

V gene TRBV19 combines with J gene TRBJ1-2; D gene unclear. V was trimmed by 7 bases and J by 1 base, leaving 7 bases between them. This CDR3 is 12 amino acids long. Per the germline V gene, CDR1 is LNHDA and CDR2 is SQIVND (reference sequence). The CDR3 DNA sequence: TGTGCCAGTAATCAGATTAACTATGGCTACACCTTC. It specifies CASNQINYGYTF.

This clone was recorded only once. This chain connects TRBV7-2 to TRBJ2-3; maybe TRBD2 (7 bases). Trimming pared 5 bases from V and 6 bases from J, leaving 21 bases between. Germline V CDR1 and CDR2: SGHTA, FQGNSA. The CDR3 totals 16 residues. The CDR3 protein is CASSPRGAGVGDTQYF. CDR3 DNA sequence: TGTGCCAGCAGCCCCCGGGGGGCGGGAGTGGGTGATACGCAGTATTTT.

This chain links TRBV5-1 with TRBJ2-3, with D perhaps TRBD2 (5 bases). Deletions cut 7 bases from V and 1 base from J, with 13 bases between. This CDR3 contains 14 residues. CDR1 is SGHRS and CDR2 is YFSETQ in the germline V gene. The CDR3 sequence is CASSGRAGTDTQYF. CDR3 nucleotide sequence: TGCGCCAGCTCCGGGCGGGCCGGCACAGATACGCAGTATTTT.

This clone appeared once. The chain is built from TRBV6-5 and TRBJ2-1; 7 nucleotides align to TRBD2. With 2 bases clipped from V and 12 bases from J, the junction kept 16 bases outside the gene matches. The V gene's germline CDR1 is MNHEY and CDR2 SVGAGI. This CDR3 region has 16 residues. The CDR3, as DNA: TGTGCCAGCAGTTACACGGCTGCGGGGGTTTCGAGGGGGCAGTTCTTC. Translated: CASSYTAAGVSRGQFF.

The V gene is TRBV6-5, the J gene TRBJ2-2, with D perhaps TRBD1 (7 bases). V gave up 2 bases and J gave up 5 bases, with 15 bases separating them. Germline V lookup: CDR1 MNHEY, CDR2 SVGAGI. The CDR3 covers 16 residues. The CDR3 DNA follows: TGTGCCAGCAGTTACGTCGCTCCAGGGGGGACCGGGGAGCTGTTTTTT. It yields the protein CASSYVAPGGTGELFF.

The table lists this clone with a count of one. V is TRBV9 and J is TRBJ2-2, with 9 positions matching TRBD1. There are 13 residues in the CDR3. The germline CDR1 and CDR2 sequences are SGDLS and YYNGEE. The J segment lost 6 bases and the V segment lost 9 bases, leaving 6 bases of the junction unmatched. The CDR3 region has the DNA TGTGCCACTTCGACAGGGGGAGCCGGGGAGCTGTTTTTT. This codes for CATSTGGAGELFF.

J is TRBJ2-1 and V is TRBV27; 13 bases line up with TRBD2. The CDR3 is 16 amino acids. Per the germline V gene, CDR1 is MNHEY and CDR2 is SMNVEV (reference sequence). V lost 4 bases, J lost 2 bases, and 2 bases stayed unmatched. DNA for the CDR3: TGTGCCAGCAGTTCCGGGACTAGCGGGGCCTACAATGAGCAGTTCTTC. This translates into CASSSGTSGAYNEQFF.

The chain joins TRBV27 to TRBJ2-5; the match to TRBD2 covers 11 bases. V lost 8 bases to trimming and J lost 5 bases; unmatched junction nucleotides: 10. From germline, CDR1 is MNHEY and CDR2 SMNVEV (reference sequence). CDR3 length: 15 amino acids. CDR3 DNA sequence: TGTGCCAGCCGTCGACTAGCGGGATTGGAGGAGACCCAGTACTTC. Protein sequence: CASRRLAGLEETQYF.

V is TRBV29-1 and J is TRBJ2-1; 8 nucleotides align to TRBD2. CDR3 length: 15 amino acids. Germline CDR1 reads SQVTM; CDR2 reads ANQGSEA. V gave up 7 bases and J gave up 0 bases; unmatched junction bases: 8. This chain's CDR3 is CSELSGMSSYNEQFF. DNA for the CDR3: TGCAGCGAACTTAGCGGGATGAGCTCCTACAATGAGCAGTTCTTC.

The chain links TRBV10-3 to TRBJ1-1, with TRBD1 matching over 8 bases. Trimming took 6 bases from V and 4 from J; bases not matched to a gene: 10. The CDR3 has 15 amino acids. Germline V lookup: CDR1 ENHRY, CDR2 SYGVKD. The CDR3 is CAIRPGGRLFTEAFF. The CDR3 DNA reads TGTGCCATCAGGCCAGGGGGCCGGCTCTTCACTGAAGCTTTCTTT.

In this sample, this clone turned up many times. The rearrangement uses TRBV4-2 and TRBJ2-7, with D uncertain. Germline V gene lookup returns CDR1 LGHNA and CDR2 YNFKEQ. This CDR3 region has 13 residues. Deletions cut 1 base from V and 5 bases from J, with 9 bases between. The chain's CDR3 is CASSQGEVNEQYF. CDR3 in DNA: TGTGCCAGCAGCCAAGGAGAAGTAAACGAGCAGTACTTC.

The V gene is TRBV5-8, the J gene TRBJ2-2; 7 bases agree with TRBD2. Germline V gives CDR1 SGHTS, CDR2 YDEGEE. The CDR3 sequence is 14 residues long. Trimming cost V 5 bases and J 3 bases; bases outside gene matches: 4. CDR3 nucleotides: TGTGCCAGCAGTGAACTAGCGCACACCGGGGAGCTGTTTTTT. Encoded protein: CASSELAHTGELFF.

This chain uses TRBV19 with TRBJ2-1, with 8 nucleotides matching TRBD1. CDR1 LNHDA and CDR2 SQIVND come from the germline V gene (reference sequence). CDR3 length equals 17 residues. V lost 1 base to trimming and J lost 2 bases; unmatched junction nucleotides: 7. The CDR3 loop reads CASSIGPRQGPYNEQFF. CDR3 bases: TGTGCCAGTAGTATAGGACCCCGACAGGGGCCCTACAATGAGCAGTTCTTC.

The chain combines TRBV24-1 with TRBJ2-7, with D possibly being TRBD2 (5 bases). Trimming pared 4 bases from V and 3 bases from J, leaving 15 bases between. This CDR3 has 15 residues. Germline values: CDR1 KGHDR, CDR2 SFDVKD. The CDR3 protein is CATSDPSTNDYEQYF. CDR3 in DNA: TGTGCCACCAGTGACCCTAGCACTAACGACTACGAGCAGTACTTC.

This clone appeared a single time. The chain combines TRBV27 with TRBJ2-1; a weak D match, TRBD2 (7 bases). CDR3 length: 16 residues. From germline, CDR1 is MNHEY and CDR2 SMNVEV (reference sequence). V lost 7 bases and J 10 bases, leaving 26 bases between the germline ends. CDR3 loop: CASTPVKGGPREEQFF. The CDR3 DNA sequence: TGTGCCAGCACCCCTGTAAAGGGGGGTCCGCGGGAGGAGCAGTTCTTC.

The DNA of the CDR3 is TGTGCCAGCACCCTGGGAACTAGCGCCTCCGGGGAGCTGTTTTTT. Its translation: CASTLGTSASGELFF. The chain links TRBV7-9 to TRBJ2-2; 7 bases fit TRBD2. This CDR3 comprises 15 residues. Germline V gene sequence: CDR1 SEHNR, CDR2 FQNEAQ (reference sequence). The V gene end was trimmed by 7 bases and the J gene end by 6 bases; junction bases not matched to a gene: 11.

The chain is built from TRBV28 and TRBJ2-2; TRBD2 matches at 10 bases. Per germline, CDR1 MDHEN and CDR2 SYDVKM. The length of the CDR3 is 17 residues. The V segment lost 2 bases and the J segment 5 bases; nucleotides outside the gene matches: 8. The CDR3 region has the DNA TGTGCCAGCAGTTTAAGGGCTAGCGGGAGCTGGACCGGGGAGCTGTTTTTT. Amino acid sequence: CASSLRASGSWTGELFF.

This CDR3 reads CASSGQGRETGELFF. DNA for the CDR3: TGTGCCAGCAGTGGTCAGGGGCGAGAAACCGGGGAGCTGTTTTTT. The chain joins TRBV9 to TRBJ2-2; possible D gene TRBD1, 6 bases. V lost 5 bases to trimming and J lost 5 bases, with 16 bases between them. In germline, CDR1 is SGDLS, CDR2 YYNGEE. The CDR3 has 15 residues.

The V gene is TRBV3-1 (or the pseudogene TRBV3-2), the J gene TRBJ1-3; D gene uncertain. V was pared by 4 bases and J by 0 bases, with 7 bases between. Germline values: CDR1 LGHDT, CDR2 YNNKEL (reference sequence). CDR3 size: 14 residues. This CDR3 reads CASSLSDSGNTIYF. For the CDR3, the DNA is TGTGCCAGCAGCCTCAGTGACTCTGGAAACACCATATATTTT.

CDR3: CASSLGRDGGRGGYTF. DNA for the CDR3: TGTGCCAGCAGCTTAGGACGAGACGGAGGTCGCGGGGGCTACACCTTC. The chain combines TRBV7-2 with TRBJ1-2; D is uncertain. The CDR3 consists of 16 residues. Deletions cut 1 base from V and 8 bases from J, with 20 bases between. Germline V gene lookup returns CDR1 SGHTA and CDR2 FQGNSA.

The chain joins TRBV7-2 to TRBJ2-7; 8 nucleotides line up with TRBD2. The CDR3 totals 15 residues. V shed 4 bases, J shed 3 bases, and the junction held 8 bases outside the gene matches. CDR1 is SGHTA and CDR2 is FQGNSA in the germline V gene. The CDR3 is CASSSQAGDYYEQYF. CDR3 nucleotide sequence: TGTGCCAGCAGCTCCCAAGCGGGAGATTACTACGAGCAGTACTTC.

The chain joins TRBV18 to TRBJ1-4; D call uncertain. The germline V gene has CDR1 KGHSH and CDR2 LQKENI. The CDR3 is 15 amino acids. Deletions cut 3 bases from V and 5 bases from J, with 13 bases between. The CDR3 region has the DNA TGTGCCAGCTCACCTCGATCACGGGAAAATGAAAAACTGTTTTTT. Translation: CASSPRSRENEKLFF.

The chain joins TRBV5-5 to TRBJ2-2; tentatively, D is TRBD1 (6 bases). The CDR3 is 13 amino acids. Between the trimmed V and J ends, which lost 4 bases and 3 bases, there was a span of 7 bases. Looked up from germline, CDR1 is SGHKS and CDR2 is YYEKEE (reference sequence). CDR3 nucleotides: TGTGCCAGCAGCACAGGGTACACCGGGGAGCTGTTTTTT. Amino acids: CASSTGYTGELFF. The variable domain in full, with the rest retrieved from reference TRBV5-5 and TRBJ2-2, is DAGVTQSPTHLIKTRGQQVTLRCSPISGHKSVSWYQQVLGQGPQFIFQYYEKEERGRGNFPDRFSARQFPNYSSELNVNALLLGDSALYLCASSTGYTGELFFGEGSRLTVL.

The rearrangement uses TRBV10-3 and TRBJ1-1, with TRBD1 matching 7 bases. Germline lookup yields CDR1 ENHRY and CDR2 SYGVKD. The ends lost 0 bases at V and 6 bases at J; junction bases unmatched: 13. The CDR3 is 17 residues long. Written as DNA, the CDR3 is TGTGCCATCAGTGAGTCGCCAGGGGGTCTAACTGGCGCTGAAGCTTTCTTT. Protein product: CAISESPGGLTGAEAFF.

The chain is built from TRBV9 and TRBJ1-3; 7 bases map to TRBD1. Germline trimming cut 3 bases from V and 2 bases from J; bases unmatched to any gene: 8. The CDR3 extends over 16 amino acids. The germline V gene encodes CDR1 SGDLS and CDR2 YYNGEE. The CDR3 spells CASSARDSSAGNTIYF. Written as DNA, the CDR3 is TGTGCCAGCAGCGCCCGGGACAGCTCCGCTGGAAACACCATATATTTT.

The rearrangement joins TRBV24-1 to TRBJ2-5, with D possibly TRBD2 on 5 matching bases. Trimming took off 3 bases at V and 5 bases at J, with 12 bases between the two ends. There are 14 residues in the CDR3. CDR1 is KGHDR and CDR2 is SFDVKD in the germline V gene. This CDR3 reads CATSDKTQRETQYF. The CDR3 nucleotides are TGTGCCACCAGTGATAAGACACAGCGGGAGACCCAGTACTTC.